This entry features one T cell receptor (beta chain) sequence. Its antigen remains unknown. The sample comes from a study of cytomegalovirus exposure and HLA in healthy donors. Findings and caveats of the study: In a later analysis, parvovirus B19, influenza, CMV and Epstein-Barr virus appeared linked to several top co-occurrence clusters.

The ends were cut back, 2 bases at V and 0 bases at J, with 19 bases in the middle. The germline V gene encodes CDR1 MNHEY and CDR2 SMNVEV (reference sequence). The CDR3 is 18 amino acids. Nominally healthy donors were sampled, though unrecorded immune exposures were likely. With 60 Vbeta and 13 Jbeta primers, the PCR was carried out. Profiling relied on immunoSEQ multiplex PCR, and the TCRdb table lists in-frame clones only, not all of them. In the table there are 150,000 to 200,000 clones, 68% of which are singletons. Material for sequencing was PBMCs. The receptor was isolated from a man younger than 45 in good health and CMV-seropositive. The rearrangement joins TRBV27 to TRBJ1-1, with D perhaps matching TRBD1 (6 bases). CDR3 coding DNA: TGTGCCAGCAGTTTAAGGGTCAGGGGAAGAAGTATGAACACTGAAGCTTTCTTT. Its protein is CASSLRVRGRSMNTEAFF.